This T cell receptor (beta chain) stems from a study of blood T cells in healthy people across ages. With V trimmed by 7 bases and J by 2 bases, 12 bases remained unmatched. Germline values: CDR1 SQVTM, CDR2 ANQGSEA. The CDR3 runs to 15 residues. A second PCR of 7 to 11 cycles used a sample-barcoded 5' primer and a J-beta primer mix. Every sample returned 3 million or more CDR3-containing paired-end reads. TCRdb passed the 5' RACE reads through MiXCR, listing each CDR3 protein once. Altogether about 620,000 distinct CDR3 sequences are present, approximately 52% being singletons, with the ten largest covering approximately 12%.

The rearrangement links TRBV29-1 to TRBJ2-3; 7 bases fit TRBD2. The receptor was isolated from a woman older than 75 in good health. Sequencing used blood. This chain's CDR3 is CSAGAGAGYTDTQYF. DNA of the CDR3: TGCAGCGCCGGGGCGGGAGCGGGGTACACAGATACGCAGTATTTT.